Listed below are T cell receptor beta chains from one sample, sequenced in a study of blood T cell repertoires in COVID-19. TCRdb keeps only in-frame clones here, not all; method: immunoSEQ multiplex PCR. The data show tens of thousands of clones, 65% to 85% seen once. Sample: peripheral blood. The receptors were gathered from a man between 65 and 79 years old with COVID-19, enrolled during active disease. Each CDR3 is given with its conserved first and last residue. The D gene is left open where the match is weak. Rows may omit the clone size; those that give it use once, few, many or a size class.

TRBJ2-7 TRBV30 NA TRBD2 CAWSVALAGSREQYF TGTGCCTGGAGTGTAGCTCTAGCGGGATCGCGAGAGCAGTACTTC
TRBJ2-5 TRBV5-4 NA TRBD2 CASSLGLAAQETQYF TGTGCCAGCAGCTTGGGACTAGCGGCACAAGAGACCCAGTACTTC
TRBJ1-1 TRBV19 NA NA CASRSVAGGRNTEAFF TGTGCCAGTAGGAGTGTGGCAGGAGGGAGGAACACTGAAGCTTTCTTT
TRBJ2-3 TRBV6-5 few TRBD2 CASRPTSTVNTQYF TGTGCCAGCAGACCGACTAGCACCGTAAATACGCAGTATTTT
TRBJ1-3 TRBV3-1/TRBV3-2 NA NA CASSPSGFQRNTIYF TGTGCCAGCAGCCCTTCCGGGTTTCAAAGAAACACCATATATTTT
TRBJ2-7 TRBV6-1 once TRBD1 CASSQGTGALGYEQYF TGTGCCAGCAGTCAAGGGACAGGGGCCTTGGGATACGAGCAGTACTTC
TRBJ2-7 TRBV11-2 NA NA CASSTRQAPREYF TGTGCCAGCAGCACTCGACAGGCCCCTCGTGAGTACTTC
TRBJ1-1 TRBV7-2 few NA CASSPDGGTEAFF TGTGCCAGCAGCCCAGACGGGGGGACTGAAGCTTTCTTT
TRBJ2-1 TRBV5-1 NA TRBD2 CASSDAGGLYNEQFF TGCGCCAGCAGTGATGCGGGGGGGCTTTACAATGAGCAGTTCTTC
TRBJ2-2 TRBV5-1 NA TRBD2 CASSLGAGGGTGELFF TGCGCCAGCAGCTTAGGAGCGGGAGGAGGAACCGGGGAGCTGTTTTTT
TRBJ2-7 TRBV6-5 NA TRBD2 CASSSGTSGSEYF TGTGCCAGCAGTTCCGGGACTAGCGGGAGCGAGTACTTC
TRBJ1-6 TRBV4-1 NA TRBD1 CASSRLGGGQAAPRGTLHF TGCGCCAGCAGCCGACTAGGAGGGGGACAGGCAGCCCCTCGGGGAACCCTCCACTTT
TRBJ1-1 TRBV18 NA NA CASSTAGGTTEAFF TGTGCCAGCTCAACGGCGGGAGGAACCACTGAAGCTTTCTTT
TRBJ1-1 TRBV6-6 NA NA CASSYSGKITEAFF TGTGCCAGCAGTTATAGCGGGAAGATAACAGAAGCTTTCTTT
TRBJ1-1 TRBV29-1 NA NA CSGVYSYQAFF TGCAGCGGCGTTTACAGTTATCAAGCTTTCTTT
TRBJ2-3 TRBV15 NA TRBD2 CATSRLAGGIAGRKDTQYF TGTGCCACCAGCAGACTAGCGGGAGGGATTGCCGGCCGGAAGGATACGCAGTATTTT
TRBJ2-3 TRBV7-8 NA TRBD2 CASSFRTSGSHTQYF TGTGCCAGCAGCTTTCGGACTAGCGGGAGCCATACGCAGTATTTT
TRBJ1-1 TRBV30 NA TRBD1 CAWKKEDRPSAFF TGTGCCTGGAAAAAGGAGGACAGGCCTTCCGCTTTCTTT
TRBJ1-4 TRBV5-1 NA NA CASSRDRSTNEKLFF TGCGCCAGCAGCAGAGACAGATCAACTAATGAAAAACTGTTTTTT
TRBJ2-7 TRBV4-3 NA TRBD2 CASSLGTSAIYEQYF TGCGCCAGCAGCCTCGGGACTAGCGCTATCTACGAGCAGTACTTC
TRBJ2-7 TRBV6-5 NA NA CASSPQKRGGYEQYF TGTGCCAGCAGTCCCCAGAAAAGGGGCGGCTACGAGCAGTACTTC
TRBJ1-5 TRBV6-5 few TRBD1 CASSYSKGAGQPQHF TGTGCCAGCAGTTACTCGAAGGGGGCTGGTCAGCCCCAGCATTTT